This T cell receptor beta chain was captured in a study of shared clonotypes between healthy human individuals. Repertoires were generated with immunoSEQ multiplex PCR, while TCRdb's copy carries only in-frame clones and drops some. The sample consists of more than 2,000,000 clones, approximately 93% of them appearing once. The TCR originated in a young man in good health. Some clones in this sample may be carry-over from other donors' samples. Input material: naive CD4+ T cells from PBMCs. The subset denotes: CD45RA+ positively selected.

CDR3 amino acids: CASSYLGGQRNEQFF. In DNA form, the CDR3 reads TGTGCCAGCAGTTACCTGGGGGGGCAACGCAATGAGCAGTTCTTC. The rearrangement uses TRBV6-5 and TRBJ2-1; tentative D call: TRBD2 (7 bases). V dropped 2 bases and J dropped 6 bases, with 14 bases sitting between them. The germline CDR1 and CDR2 sequences are MNHEY and SVGAGI. This CDR3 is built from 15 residues.